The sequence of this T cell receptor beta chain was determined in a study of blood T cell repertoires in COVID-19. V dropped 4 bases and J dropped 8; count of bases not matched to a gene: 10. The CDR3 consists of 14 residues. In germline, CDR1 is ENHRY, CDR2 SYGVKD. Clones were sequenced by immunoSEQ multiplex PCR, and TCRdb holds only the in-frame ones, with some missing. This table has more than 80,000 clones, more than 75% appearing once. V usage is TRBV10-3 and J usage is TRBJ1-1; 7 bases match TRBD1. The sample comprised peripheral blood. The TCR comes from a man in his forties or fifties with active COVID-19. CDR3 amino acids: CAISAHTGQLEAFF. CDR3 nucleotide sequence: TGTGCCATCAGTGCCCACACGGGACAGTTAGAAGCTTTCTTT.